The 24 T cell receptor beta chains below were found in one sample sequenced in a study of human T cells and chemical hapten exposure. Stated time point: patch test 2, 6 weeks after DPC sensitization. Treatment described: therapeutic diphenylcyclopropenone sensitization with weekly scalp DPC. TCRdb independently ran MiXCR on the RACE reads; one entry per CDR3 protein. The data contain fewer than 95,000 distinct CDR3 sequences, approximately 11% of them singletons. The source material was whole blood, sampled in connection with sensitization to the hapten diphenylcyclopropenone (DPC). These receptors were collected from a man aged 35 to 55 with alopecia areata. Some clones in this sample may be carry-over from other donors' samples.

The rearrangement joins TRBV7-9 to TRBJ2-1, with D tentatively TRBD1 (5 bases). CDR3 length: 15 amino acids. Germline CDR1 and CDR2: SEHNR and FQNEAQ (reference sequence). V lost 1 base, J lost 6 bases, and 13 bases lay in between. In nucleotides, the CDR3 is TGTGCCAGCAGCTTAGTATGGACATCGGGCAATGAGCAGTTCTTC. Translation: CASSLVWTSGNEQFF. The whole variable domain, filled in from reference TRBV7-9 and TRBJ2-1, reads DTGVSQNPRHKITKRGQNVTFRCDPISEHNRLYWYRQTLGQGPEFLTYFQNEAQLEKSRLLSDRFSAERPKGSFSTLEIQRTEQGDSAMYLCASSLVWTSGNEQFFGPGTRLTVL.

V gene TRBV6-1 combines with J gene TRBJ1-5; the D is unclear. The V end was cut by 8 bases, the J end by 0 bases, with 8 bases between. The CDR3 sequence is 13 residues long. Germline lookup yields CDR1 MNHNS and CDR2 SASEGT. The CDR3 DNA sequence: TGTGCCAGCCTCCAGAATAGCAATCAGCCCCAGCATTTT. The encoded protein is CASLQNSNQPQHF.

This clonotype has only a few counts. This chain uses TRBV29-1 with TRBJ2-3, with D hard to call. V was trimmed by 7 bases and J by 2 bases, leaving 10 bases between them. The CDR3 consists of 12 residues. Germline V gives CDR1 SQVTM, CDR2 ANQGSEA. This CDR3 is CSGVAVTDTQYF. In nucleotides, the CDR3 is TGCAGCGGCGTGGCTGTCACAGATACGCAGTATTTT.

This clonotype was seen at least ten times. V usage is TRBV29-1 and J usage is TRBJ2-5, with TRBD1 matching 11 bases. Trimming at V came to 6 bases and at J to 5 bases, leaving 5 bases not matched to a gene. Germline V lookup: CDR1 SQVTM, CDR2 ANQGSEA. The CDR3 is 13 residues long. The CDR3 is CSVGTGGIETQYF. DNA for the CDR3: TGCAGCGTGGGGACAGGGGGAATCGAGACCCAGTACTTC. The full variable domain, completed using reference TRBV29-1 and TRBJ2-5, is SAVISQKPSRDICQRGTSLTIQCQVDSQVTMMFWYRQQPGQSLTLIATANQGSEATYESGFVIDKFPISRPNLTFSTLTVSNMSPEDSSIYLCSVGTGGIETQYFGPGTRLLVL.

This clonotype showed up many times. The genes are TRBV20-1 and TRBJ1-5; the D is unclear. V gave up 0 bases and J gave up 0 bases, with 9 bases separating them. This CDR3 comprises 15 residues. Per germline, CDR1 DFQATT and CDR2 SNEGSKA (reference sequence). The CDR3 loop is CSARDNGYSNQPQHF. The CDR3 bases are TGCAGTGCTAGAGATAACGGATATAGCAATCAGCCCCAGCATTTT.

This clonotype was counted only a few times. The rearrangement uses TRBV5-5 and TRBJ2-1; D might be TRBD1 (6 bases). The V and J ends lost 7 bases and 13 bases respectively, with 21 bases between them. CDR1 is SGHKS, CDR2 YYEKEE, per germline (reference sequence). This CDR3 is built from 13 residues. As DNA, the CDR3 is TGTGCCAGCGAGCCGGGACATAACACACCCCAGTTCTTC. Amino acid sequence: CASEPGHNTPQFF.

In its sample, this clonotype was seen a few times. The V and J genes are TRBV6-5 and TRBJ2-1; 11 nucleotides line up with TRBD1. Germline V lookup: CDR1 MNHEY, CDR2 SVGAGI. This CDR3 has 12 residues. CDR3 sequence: CVRTGGTNEQFF. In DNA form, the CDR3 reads TGTGTTAGGACAGGGGGCACAAATGAGCAGTTCTTC.

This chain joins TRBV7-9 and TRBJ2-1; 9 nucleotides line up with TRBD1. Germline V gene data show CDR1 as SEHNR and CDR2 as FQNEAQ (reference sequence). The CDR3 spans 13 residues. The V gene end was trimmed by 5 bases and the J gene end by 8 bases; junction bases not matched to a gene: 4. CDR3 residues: CASSADRGDEQFF. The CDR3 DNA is TGTGCCAGCAGCGCAGACAGGGGGGATGAGCAGTTCTTC.

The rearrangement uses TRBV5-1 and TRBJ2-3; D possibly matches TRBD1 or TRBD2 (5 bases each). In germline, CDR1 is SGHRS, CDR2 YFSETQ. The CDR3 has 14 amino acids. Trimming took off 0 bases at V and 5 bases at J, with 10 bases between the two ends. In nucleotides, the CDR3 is TGCGCCAGCAGCTTGGTCCAGGGAGTAGATACGCAGTATTTT. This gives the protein CASSLVQGVDTQYF.

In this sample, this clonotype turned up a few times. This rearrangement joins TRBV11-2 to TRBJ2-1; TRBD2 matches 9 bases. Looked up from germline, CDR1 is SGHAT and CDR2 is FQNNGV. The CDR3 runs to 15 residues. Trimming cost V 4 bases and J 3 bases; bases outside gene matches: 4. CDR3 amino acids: CASSYRLADYNEQFF. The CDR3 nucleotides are TGTGCCAGCAGCTACAGACTAGCGGACTACAATGAGCAGTTCTTC.

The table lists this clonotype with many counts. CDR3 DNA: TGTGCCAGCAGCTTAGATAATTCACCCCTCCACTTT. Encoded protein: CASSLDNSPLHF. The J gene is TRBJ1-6, the V gene TRBV7-9; the D is unclear. V gave up 1 base and J gave up 5 bases, with 0 bases separating them. Germline V CDR1 and CDR2: SEHNR, FQNEAQ (reference sequence). CDR3 length: 12 amino acids. The variable domain in full, with the rest retrieved from reference TRBV7-9 and TRBJ1-6, is DTGVSQNPRHKITKRGQNVTFRCDPISEHNRLYWYRQTLGQGPEFLTYFQNEAQLEKSRLLSDRFSAERPKGSFSTLEIQRTEQGDSAMYLCASSLDNSPLHFGNGTRLTVT.

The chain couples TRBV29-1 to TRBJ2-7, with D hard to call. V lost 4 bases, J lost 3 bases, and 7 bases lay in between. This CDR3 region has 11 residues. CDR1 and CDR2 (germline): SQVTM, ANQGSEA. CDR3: CSVGTNYEQYV. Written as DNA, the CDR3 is TGCAGCGTTGGGACCAACTACGAGCAGTACGTC.

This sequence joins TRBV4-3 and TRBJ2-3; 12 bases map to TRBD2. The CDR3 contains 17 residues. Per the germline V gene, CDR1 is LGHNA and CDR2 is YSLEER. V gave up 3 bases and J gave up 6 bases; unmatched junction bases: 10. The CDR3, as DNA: TGCGCCAGCAGCCAGGGTCTAGCGGGAGGGGCGTGGGATACGCAGTATTTT. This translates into CASSQGLAGGAWDTQYF.

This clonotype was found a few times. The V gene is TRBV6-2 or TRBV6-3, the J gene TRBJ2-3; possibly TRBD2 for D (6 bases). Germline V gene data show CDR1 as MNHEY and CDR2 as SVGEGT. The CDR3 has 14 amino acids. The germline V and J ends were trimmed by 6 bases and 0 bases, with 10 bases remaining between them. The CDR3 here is CASRTGTSTDTQYF. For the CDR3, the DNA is TGTGCCAGCAGGACCGGGACTAGCACAGATACGCAGTATTTT.

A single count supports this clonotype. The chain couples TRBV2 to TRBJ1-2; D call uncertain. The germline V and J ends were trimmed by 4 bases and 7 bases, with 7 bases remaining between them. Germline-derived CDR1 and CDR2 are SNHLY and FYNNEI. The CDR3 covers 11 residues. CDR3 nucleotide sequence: TGTGCCAGCAGTGTAGGGTCTGGCTACACCTTC. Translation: CASSVGSGYTF.

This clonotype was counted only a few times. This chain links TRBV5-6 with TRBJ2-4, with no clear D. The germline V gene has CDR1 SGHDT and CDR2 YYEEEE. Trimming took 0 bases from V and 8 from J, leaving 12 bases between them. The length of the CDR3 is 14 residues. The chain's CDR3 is CASSLVAAWDIQYF. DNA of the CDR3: TGTGCCAGCAGCTTGGTGGCGGCCTGGGACATTCAGTACTTC.

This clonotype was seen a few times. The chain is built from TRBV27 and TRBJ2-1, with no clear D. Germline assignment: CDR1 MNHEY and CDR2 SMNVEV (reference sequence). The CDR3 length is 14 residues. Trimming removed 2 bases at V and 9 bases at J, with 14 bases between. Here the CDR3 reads CASSLAVGLREQFF. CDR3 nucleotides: TGTGCCAGCAGTTTAGCGGTGGGCCTTCGTGAGCAGTTCTTC.

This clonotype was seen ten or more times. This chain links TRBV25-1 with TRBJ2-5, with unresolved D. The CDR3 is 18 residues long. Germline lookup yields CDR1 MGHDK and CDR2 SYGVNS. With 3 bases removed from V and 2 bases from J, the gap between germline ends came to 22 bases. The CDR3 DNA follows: TGTGCCAGCAGTGATGAACCCCAGCATGGTTATTATCAAGAGACCCAGTACTTC. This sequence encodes CASSDEPQHGYYQETQYF. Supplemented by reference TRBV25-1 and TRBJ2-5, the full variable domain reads EADIYQTPRYLVIGTGKKITLECSQTMGHDKMYWYQQDPGMELHLIHYSYGVNSTEKGDLSSESTVSRIRTEHFPLTLESARPSHTSQYLCASSDEPQHGYYQETQYFGPGTRLLVL.

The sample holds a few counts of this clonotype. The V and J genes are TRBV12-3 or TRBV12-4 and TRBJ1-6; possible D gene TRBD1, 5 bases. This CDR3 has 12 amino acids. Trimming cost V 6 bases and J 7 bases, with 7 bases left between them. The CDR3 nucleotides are TGTGCCAGCAGGCGACAGAATTCACCCCTCCACTTT. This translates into CASRRQNSPLHF.

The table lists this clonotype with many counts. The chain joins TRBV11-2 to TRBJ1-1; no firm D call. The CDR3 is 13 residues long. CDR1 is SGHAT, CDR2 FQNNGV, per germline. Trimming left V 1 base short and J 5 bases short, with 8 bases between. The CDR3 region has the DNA TGTGCCAGCAGCTTAGCGGAGGGAACTGAAGCTTTCTTT. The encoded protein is CASSLAEGTEAFF.

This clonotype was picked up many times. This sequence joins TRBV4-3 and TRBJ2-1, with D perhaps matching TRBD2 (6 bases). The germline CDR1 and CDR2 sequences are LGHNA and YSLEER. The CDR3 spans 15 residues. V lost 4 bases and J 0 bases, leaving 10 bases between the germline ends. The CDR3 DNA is TGCGCCAGCAGCCGTGGGCGGGACTCCTACAATGAGCAGTTCTTC. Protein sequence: CASSRGRDSYNEQFF.

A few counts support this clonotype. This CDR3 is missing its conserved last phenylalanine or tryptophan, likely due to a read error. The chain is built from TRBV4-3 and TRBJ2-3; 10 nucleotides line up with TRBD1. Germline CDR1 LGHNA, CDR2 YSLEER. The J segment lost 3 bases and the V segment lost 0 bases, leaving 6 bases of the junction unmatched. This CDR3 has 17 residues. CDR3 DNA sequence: TGCGCCAGCAGCCAAGACGGGGACAGGGGTAGAACAGATACGCAGTATCTT. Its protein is CASSQDGDRGRTDTQYL.

The chain's CDR3 is CASSLDGTNQPQHF. As DNA, the CDR3 is TGTGCCAGCAGCTTAGACGGGACGAATCAGCCCCAGCATTTT. The chain recombines TRBV7-9 with TRBJ1-5; D perhaps matches TRBD1 (5 bases). CDR3 length: 14 residues. V was cut by 1 base and J by 4 bases, with 8 bases left in between. CDR1 SEHNR and CDR2 FQNEAQ come from the germline V gene (reference sequence).

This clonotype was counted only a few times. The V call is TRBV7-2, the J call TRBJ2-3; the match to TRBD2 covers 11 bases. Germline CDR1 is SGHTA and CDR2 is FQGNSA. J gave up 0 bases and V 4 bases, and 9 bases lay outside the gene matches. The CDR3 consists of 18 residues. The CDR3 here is CASSYTSGRIQSTDTQYF. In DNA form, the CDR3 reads TGTGCCAGCAGCTATACTAGCGGGAGAATTCAGAGCACAGATACGCAGTATTTT.